The 26 T cell receptor beta chains given below trace back to one sample, sequenced in a study of cytomegalovirus exposure and HLA in healthy donors. Amplification used 60 Vbeta primers and 13 Jbeta primers. The data were produced by immunoSEQ multiplex PCR, yet TCRdb's version contains in-frame clones alone and is incomplete. The table includes some 130,000 clones, around 80% detected once. Sequencing was done on a sample of PBMCs. The source is a man aged 35 to 55 in good health and CMV-seropositive.

This rearrangement joins TRBV5-6 to TRBJ2-4; D is unresolved. From germline, CDR1 is SGHDT and CDR2 YYEEEE. The CDR3 is 14 residues long. Trimming stripped 6 bases from V and 1 base from J, with 11 bases between. CDR3 sequence reads: CASTLVGAKNIQYF. The CDR3 nucleotides are TGTGCCAGCACCCTTGTCGGTGCCAAAAACATTCAGTACTTC.

The chain uses TRBV19 and TRBJ2-7; D remains ambiguous. The V end was cut by 5 bases, the J end by 3 bases, with 11 bases between. The CDR3 extends over 13 amino acids. Germline values: CDR1 LNHDA, CDR2 SQIVND (reference sequence). This chain's CDR3 is CASSFGSIYEQYF. The CDR3 coding sequence is TGTGCCAGTAGTTTCGGTTCCATCTACGAGCAGTACTTC.

J is TRBJ1-1 and V is TRBV5-1; D not certain. The CDR3 extends over 15 amino acids. Germline assignment: CDR1 SGHRS and CDR2 YFSETQ. V gave up 4 bases and J gave up 1 base, with 14 bases separating them. DNA for the CDR3: TGCGCCAGCAGCAGGCGGGAGGGCGGGAACACTGAAGCTTTCTTT. Encoded protein: CASSRREGGNTEAFF.

J is TRBJ2-1 and V is TRBV7-9; the D gene is possibly TRBD2 (5 bases). This CDR3 contains 15 residues. V dropped 1 base and J dropped 2 bases, with 9 bases sitting between them. From germline, CDR1 is SEHNR and CDR2 FQNEAQ (reference sequence). In nucleotides, the CDR3 is TGTGCCAGCAGCTTAGGTGGGAGTCCCTACAATGAGCAGTTCTTC. This translates into CASSLGGSPYNEQFF.

Only a few counts were recorded for this clone. The chain couples TRBV6-1 to TRBJ1-1; TRBD1 might be the D (5 bases). Trimming left V 6 bases short and J 5 bases short, with 13 bases between. CDR3 length: 13 residues. CDR1 MNHNS and CDR2 SASEGT come from the germline V gene. The CDR3 region has the DNA TGTGCCAGCAGACCCCGACAGTCTACTGAAGCTTTCTTT. This sequence encodes CASRPRQSTEAFF.

A few counts support this clone. The chain recombines TRBV19 with TRBJ1-5; D uncertain. V lost 2 bases and J 0 bases, leaving 8 bases between the germline ends. The CDR3 has 15 residues. Germline CDR1 reads LNHDA; CDR2 reads SQIVND (reference sequence). This chain's CDR3 is CASSIRVYSNQPQHF. CDR3 bases: TGTGCCAGTAGTATACGGGTCTATAGCAATCAGCCCCAGCATTTT.

This clone was detected once. CDR3 nucleotide sequence: TGTGCCACCGCGATTCCGGGAGCCAAAAACATTCAGTACTTC. This gives the protein CATAIPGAKNIQYF. The rearrangement links TRBV19 to TRBJ2-4; D is ambiguous. The V end lost 10 bases, the J end lost 0 bases, and 13 bases lay between the germline ends. Germline-derived CDR1 and CDR2 are LNHDA and SQIVND (reference sequence). The CDR3 is 14 residues long.

This sequence joins TRBV30 and TRBJ1-1; D is unclear. V gave up 4 bases and J gave up 3 bases, with 6 bases separating them. There are 11 residues in the CDR3. Germline V lookup: CDR1 GTSNPN, CDR2 SVGIG (reference sequence). CDR3 amino acids: CAWKLDTEAFF. CDR3 nucleotide sequence: TGTGCCTGGAAGCTGGACACTGAAGCTTTCTTT.

The genes are TRBV19 and TRBJ2-5; possible D gene TRBD2, 6 bases. The CDR3 extends over 15 amino acids. V was clipped by 2 bases and J by 5 bases, with 15 bases between them. Germline V lookup: CDR1 LNHDA, CDR2 SQIVND (reference sequence). Written as DNA, the CDR3 is TGTGCCAGTAGTATAAAGCCCACCCGGGGGGAGACCCAGTACTTC. Translation: CASSIKPTRGETQYF. The full variable domain, its missing parts supplied by reference TRBV19 and TRBJ2-5, is DGGITQSPKYLFRKEGQNVTLSCEQNLNHDAMYWYRQDPGQGLRLIYYSQIVNDFQKGDIAEGYSVSREKKESFPLTVTSAQKNPTAFYLCASSIKPTRGETQYFGPGTRLLVL.

J is TRBJ2-1 and V is TRBV7-9; 11 nucleotides line up with TRBD2. V dropped 5 bases and J dropped 1; count of bases not matched to a gene: 1. Germline CDR1 is SEHNR and CDR2 is FQNEAQ (reference sequence). The CDR3 has 15 residues. The CDR3 DNA reads TGTGCCAGCAGCCGACTAGCGGGATCCTACAATGAGCAGTTCTTC. Translating it yields CASSRLAGSYNEQFF.

This clone was found a few times. The chain joins TRBV11-2 to TRBJ2-7, with 13 nucleotides matching TRBD2. The CDR3 consists of 16 residues. CDR1 is SGHAT and CDR2 is FQNNGV in the germline V gene. J was trimmed by 2 bases and V by 4 bases; bases with no gene match: 5. DNA for the CDR3: TGTGCCAGCAGCTCACCGACTAGCGGGAGGCCCTACGAGCAGTACTTC. This translates into CASSSPTSGRPYEQYF.

The chain joins TRBV7-2 to TRBJ1-2, with D possibly being TRBD1 (5 bases). The CDR3 spans 13 residues. The V gene's germline CDR1 is SGHTA and CDR2 FQGNSA. Trimming removed 6 bases from V and 5 bases from J, with 13 bases in between. CDR3 sequence: CASSGGRRYGYTF. CDR3 DNA sequence: TGTGCCAGCAGTGGGGGGAGGCGGTATGGCTACACCTTC.

This clone was seen a single time. V and J are TRBV27 and TRBJ2-1, with 9 bases matching TRBD2. CDR3 length equals 15 residues. Germline CDR1 reads MNHEY; CDR2 reads SMNVEV (reference sequence). J lost 3 bases, V lost 8 bases, and 8 bases had no gene match. CDR3 sequence: CASRLAGVRYNEQFF. In DNA, the CDR3 is TGTGCCAGCCGGTTAGCGGGAGTTCGCTACAATGAGCAGTTCTTC.

The V gene is TRBV5-5, the J gene TRBJ2-1; 9 bases fit TRBD2. Germline V gene lookup returns CDR1 SGHKS and CDR2 YYEKEE (reference sequence). The CDR3 extends over 13 amino acids. V lost 9 bases, J lost 2 bases, and 3 bases stayed unmatched. Here the CDR3 reads CATSSGAYNEQFF. The CDR3 region has the DNA TGTGCCACCTCTAGCGGGGCCTACAATGAGCAGTTCTTC. The full variable domain, completed using reference TRBV5-5 and TRBJ2-1, is DAGVTQSPTHLIKTRGQQVTLRCSPISGHKSVSWYQQVLGQGPQFIFQYYEKEERGRGNFPDRFSARQFPNYSSELNVNALLLGDSALYLCATSSGAYNEQFFGPGTRLTVL.

This clone was recorded only once. V usage is TRBV14 and J usage is TRBJ2-7; 10 nucleotides match TRBD2. With 6 bases clipped from V and 3 bases from J, the junction kept 2 bases outside the gene matches. Germline V CDR1 and CDR2: SGHDN, FVKESK. The CDR3 is 13 amino acids. The CDR3 nucleotides are TGTGCCAGCAGGCTAGCGGGAGACTACGAGCAGTACTTC. As protein: CASRLAGDYEQYF.

The rearrangement uses TRBV19 and TRBJ2-2, with D tentatively TRBD1 (5 bases). Germline loops: CDR1 LNHDA, CDR2 SQIVND (reference sequence). The CDR3 consists of 15 residues. V shed 6 bases and J shed 6 bases, with 17 bases lying between them. The CDR3 protein is CASSVVGASAGELFF. The CDR3 nucleotides read TGTGCCAGTAGCGTCGTTGGGGCCAGTGCCGGGGAGCTGTTTTTT.

V usage is TRBV30 and J usage is TRBJ2-1, with 8 nucleotides matching TRBD2. The CDR3 runs to 14 residues. V shed 1 base, J shed 7 bases, and the junction held 6 bases outside the gene matches. Germline V gene data show CDR1 as GTSNPN and CDR2 as SVGIG (reference sequence). The CDR3 bases are TGTGCCTGGAGTGCCGGGACTAGTTTGAATGAGCAGTTCTTC. This codes for CAWSAGTSLNEQFF.

The V gene is TRBV4-1, the J gene TRBJ2-1, with 9 bases lining up with TRBD2. Unmatched junction bases numbered 9, after V lost 4 bases and J lost 5 bases. In germline, CDR1 is MGHRA, CDR2 YSYEKL. This CDR3 has 16 residues. CDR3 residues: CASSPRSVAGDNEQFF. DNA for the CDR3: TGCGCCAGCAGCCCCCGATCGGTAGCGGGAGACAATGAGCAGTTCTTC.

Comment on this clone: Additional DNA sequences in this sample encode the identical CDR3. CDR3: CAWNPSPGQPQHF. CDR3 sequence (DNA): TGTGCCTGGAATCCTTCACCGGGGCAGCCCCAGCATTTT. V usage is TRBV30 and J usage is TRBJ1-5; D not resolved. Trimming took 4 bases from V and 7 from J, leaving 14 bases between them. The CDR3 has 13 amino acids. From germline, CDR1 is GTSNPN and CDR2 SVGIG (reference sequence).

The rearrangement uses TRBV5-1 and TRBJ2-3; maybe TRBD1 (6 bases). CDR1 SGHRS and CDR2 YFSETQ come from the germline V gene. The CDR3 is made up of 15 amino acids. V was shortened by 4 bases and J by 3 bases, with 15 bases between the two germline ends. Written as DNA, the CDR3 is TGCGCCAGCAGCCGGGTGGCAGGGGTTACAGATACGCAGTATTTT. It is translated as CASSRVAGVTDTQYF. The complete variable domain, with remaining parts taken from reference TRBV5-1 and TRBJ2-3, reads KAGVTQTPRYLIKTRGQQVTLSCSPISGHRSVSWYQQTPGQGLQFLFEYFSETQRNKGNFPGRFSGRQFSNSRSEMNVSTLELGDSALYLCASSRVAGVTDTQYFGPGTRLTVL.

This chain links TRBV2 with TRBJ1-2; the D is unclear. The CDR3 consists of 11 residues. Trimming removed 1 base at V and 8 bases at J, with 5 bases between. Germline lookup yields CDR1 SNHLY and CDR2 FYNNEI. CDR3 region: CASSEGAGYTF. The CDR3, as DNA: TGTGCCAGCAGTGAAGGGGCAGGCTACACCTTC.

In this sample, this clone turned up a few times. The chain links TRBV30 to TRBJ1-6; weak D call: TRBD1 (5 bases). CDR3 length: 12 amino acids. Per germline, CDR1 GTSNPN and CDR2 SVGIG (reference sequence). The V end was cut by 0 bases, the J end by 9 bases, with 6 bases between. The CDR3 spells CAWSVGASPLHF. The DNA for the CDR3 is TGTGCCTGGAGTGTTGGGGCTTCACCCCTCCACTTT.

The chain combines TRBV6-1 with TRBJ1-5, with D hard to call. The CDR3 length is 12 residues. The V end was cut by 7 bases, the J end by 5 bases, with 9 bases between. Germline V CDR1 and CDR2: MNHNS, SASEGT. The CDR3 protein is CASKGGYQPQHF. CDR3 DNA: TGTGCCAGCAAGGGAGGTTATCAGCCCCAGCATTTT.

V and J are TRBV28 and TRBJ2-7; tentatively, D is TRBD1 (5 bases). The CDR3 has 14 residues. CDR1 and CDR2 (germline): MDHEN, SYDVKM. Trimming shortened V by 5 bases and J by 4 bases, and 15 bases separated the two germline ends. The CDR3 DNA sequence: TGTGCCAGCAGTCCGTCTTGGAAGGGGTACGAGCAGTACTTC. Amino acid sequence: CASSPSWKGYEQYF.

The CDR3 loop is CASSLELIYGYTF. DNA for the CDR3: TGTGCCAGCAGCTTAGAGTTAATCTATGGCTACACCTTC. The genes are TRBV11-3 and TRBJ1-2, with no clear D. V lost 0 bases, J lost 4 bases, and 6 bases lay in between. The germline gives CDR1 SGHNT, CDR2 YENEEA. The CDR3 is made up of 13 amino acids.

This clone has a handful of counts. The chain uses TRBV6-1 and TRBJ2-2, with 10 bases fitting TRBD2. The V segment lost 2 bases and the J segment 6 bases; nucleotides outside the gene matches: 0. Germline V gene data show CDR1 as MNHNS and CDR2 as SASEGT. This CDR3 is 14 amino acids long. CDR3 sequence: CASSELAGAGELFF. The CDR3 nucleotides are TGTGCCAGCAGTGAACTAGCGGGAGCCGGGGAGCTGTTTTTT.